The clone carrying this TCR beta chain appeared a single time. Its antigen remains unidentified. The data were taken from a study of blood T cells in healthy people across ages. Per germline, CDR1 DFQATT and CDR2 SNEGSKA (reference sequence). V lost 1 base and J 7 bases, leaving 16 bases between the germline ends. The CDR3 runs 14 residues. The study's findings and limits: Older age went with lower TCR beta diversity per million T cells, in a roughly linear way. The CMV status of each donor remained undetermined, and this could have confounded shifts in expanded clonotypes. PBMCs were not sorted, which prevented a conclusive comparison of naive versus antigen-experienced cells.

With a J-beta primer mix and a sample-barcoded 5' primer, a second PCR ran roughly 6 to 12 cycles. Template switching added a 12-random-nucleotide identifier to every cDNA molecule. Each CDR3 protein is one row after TCRdb ran MiXCR on the 5' RACE reads. Of more than 1,400,000 distinct CDR3 sequences listed, 42% are singletons. V gene TRBV20-1 combines with J gene TRBJ2-5; D possibly uses TRBD1 or TRBD2 (6 bases each). The material sequenced was blood. This receptor was taken from a woman aged 18-29 years in good health. Written as DNA, the CDR3 is TGCAGTGCTAGAGTAACAGGAGGGGGAGTGACCCAGTACTTC. It translates to CSARVTGGGVTQYF.